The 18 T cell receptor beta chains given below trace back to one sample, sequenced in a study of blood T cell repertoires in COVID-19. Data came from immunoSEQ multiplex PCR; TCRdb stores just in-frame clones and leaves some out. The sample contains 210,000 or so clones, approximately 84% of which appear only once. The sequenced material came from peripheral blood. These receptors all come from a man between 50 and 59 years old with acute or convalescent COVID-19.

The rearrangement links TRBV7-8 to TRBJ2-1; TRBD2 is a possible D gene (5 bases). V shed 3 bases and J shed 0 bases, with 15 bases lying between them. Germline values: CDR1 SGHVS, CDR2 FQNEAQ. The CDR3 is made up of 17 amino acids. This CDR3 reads CASSLEVGRSSYNEQFF. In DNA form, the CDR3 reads TGTGCCAGCAGCTTGGAGGTTGGGAGAAGCTCCTACAATGAGCAGTTCTTC. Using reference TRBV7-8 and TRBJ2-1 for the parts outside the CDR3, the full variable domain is GAGVSQSPRYKVAKRGQDVALRCDPISGHVSLFWYQQALGQGPEFLTYFQNEAQLDKSGLPSDRFFAERPEGSVSTLKIQRTQQEDSAVYLCASSLEVGRSSYNEQFFGPGTRLTVL.

The CDR3 nucleotides read TGTGCCAGCAGCCCCGGGACAGGGAACCCTTATGGCTACACCTTC. Its protein product is CASSPGTGNPYGYTF. V gene TRBV6-5 combines with J gene TRBJ1-2, with 9 positions matching TRBD1. The CDR3 contains 15 residues. The junction had 10 bases not matched to a gene; V was cut back by 6 bases and J by 5 bases. The germline CDR1 and CDR2 sequences are MNHEY and SVGAGI.

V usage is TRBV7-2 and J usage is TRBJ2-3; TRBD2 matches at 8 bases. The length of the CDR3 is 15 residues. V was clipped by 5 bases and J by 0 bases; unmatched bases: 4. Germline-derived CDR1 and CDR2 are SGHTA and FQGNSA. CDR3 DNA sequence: TGTGCCAGCAGCCTCCGACTAGCGAGCACAGATACGCAGTATTTT. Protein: CASSLRLASTDTQYF.

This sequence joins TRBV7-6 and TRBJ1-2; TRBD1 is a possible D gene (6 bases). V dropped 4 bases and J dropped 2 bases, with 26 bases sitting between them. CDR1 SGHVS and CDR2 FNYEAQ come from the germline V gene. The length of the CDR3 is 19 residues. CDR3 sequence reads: CASSSKTGIQGLGNYGYTF. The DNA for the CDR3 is TGTGCCAGCAGCTCGAAAACGGGTATACAGGGATTGGGGAACTATGGCTACACCTTC.

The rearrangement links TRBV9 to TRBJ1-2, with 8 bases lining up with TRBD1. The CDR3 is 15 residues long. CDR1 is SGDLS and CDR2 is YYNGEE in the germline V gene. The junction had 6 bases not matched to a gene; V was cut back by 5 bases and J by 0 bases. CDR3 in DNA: TGTGCCAGCAGGCGGGGCAGGGGGCCTAACTATGGCTACACCTTC. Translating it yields CASRRGRGPNYGYTF.

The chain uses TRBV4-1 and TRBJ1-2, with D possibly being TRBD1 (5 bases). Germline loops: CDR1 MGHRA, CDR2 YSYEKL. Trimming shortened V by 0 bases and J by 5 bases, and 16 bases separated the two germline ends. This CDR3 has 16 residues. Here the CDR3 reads CASSQDQGALGYGYTF. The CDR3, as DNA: TGCGCCAGCAGCCAAGATCAAGGGGCCTTGGGGTATGGCTACACCTTC.

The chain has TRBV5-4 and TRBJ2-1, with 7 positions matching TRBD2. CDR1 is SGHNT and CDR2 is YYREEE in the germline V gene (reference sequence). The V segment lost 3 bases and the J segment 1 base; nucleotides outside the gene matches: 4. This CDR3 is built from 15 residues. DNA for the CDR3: TGTGCCAGCAGCTGGGAGGGCCGGTCCTACAATGAGCAGTTCTTC. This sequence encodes CASSWEGRSYNEQFF.

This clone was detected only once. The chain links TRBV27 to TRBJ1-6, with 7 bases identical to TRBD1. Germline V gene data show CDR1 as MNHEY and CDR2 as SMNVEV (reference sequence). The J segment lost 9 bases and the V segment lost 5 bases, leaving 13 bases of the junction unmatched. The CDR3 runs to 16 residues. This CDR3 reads CASSGRQGLTGSPLHF. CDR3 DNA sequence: TGTGCCAGCAGTGGTCGACAGGGTTTAACGGGTTCACCCCTCCACTTT.

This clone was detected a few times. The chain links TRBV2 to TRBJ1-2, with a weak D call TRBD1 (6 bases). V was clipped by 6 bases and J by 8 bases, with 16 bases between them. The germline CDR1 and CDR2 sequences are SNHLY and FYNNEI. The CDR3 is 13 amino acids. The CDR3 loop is CASRVEGVRGYTF. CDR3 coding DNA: TGTGCCAGCAGGGTCGAGGGGGTCCGCGGCTACACCTTC.

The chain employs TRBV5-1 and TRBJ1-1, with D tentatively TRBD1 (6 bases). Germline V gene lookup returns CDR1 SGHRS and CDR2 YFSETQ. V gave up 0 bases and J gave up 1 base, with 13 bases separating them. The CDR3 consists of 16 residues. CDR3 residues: CASSLAPTGTNTEAFF. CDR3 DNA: TGCGCCAGCAGCTTGGCGCCCACAGGGACGAACACTGAAGCTTTCTTT.

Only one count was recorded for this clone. Here the CDR3 reads CASGTEYGYTF. CDR3 sequence (DNA): TGTGCCAGCGGGACAGAGTATGGCTACACCTTC. The chain recombines TRBV12-3 or TRBV12-4 with TRBJ1-2, with TRBD1 matching over 7 bases. The CDR3 sequence is 11 residues long. Trimming removed 8 bases from V and 5 bases from J; junction bases left unmatched: 2.

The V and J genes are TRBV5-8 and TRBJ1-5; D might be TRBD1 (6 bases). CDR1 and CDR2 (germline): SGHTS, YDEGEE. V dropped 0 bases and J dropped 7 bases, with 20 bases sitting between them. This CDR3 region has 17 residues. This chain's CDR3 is CASSLGSQDSRLQPQHF. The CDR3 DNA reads TGTGCCAGCAGCTTGGGGTCCCAGGACAGCCGATTACAGCCCCAGCATTTT.

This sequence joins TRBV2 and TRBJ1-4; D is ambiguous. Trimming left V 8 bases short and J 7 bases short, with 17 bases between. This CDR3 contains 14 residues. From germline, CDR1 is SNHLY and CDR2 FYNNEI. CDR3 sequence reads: CASSIKGGSEKLFF. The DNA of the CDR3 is TGTGCCAGCTCCATAAAGGGAGGAAGTGAAAAACTGTTTTTT.

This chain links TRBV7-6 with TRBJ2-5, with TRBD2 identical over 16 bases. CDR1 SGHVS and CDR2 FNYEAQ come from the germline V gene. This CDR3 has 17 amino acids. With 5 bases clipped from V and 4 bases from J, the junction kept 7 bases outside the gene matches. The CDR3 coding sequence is TGTGCCAGCAGCCAAGCGGGACTAGCGGGGGGGCTAGAGACCCAGTACTTC. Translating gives CASSQAGLAGGLETQYF.

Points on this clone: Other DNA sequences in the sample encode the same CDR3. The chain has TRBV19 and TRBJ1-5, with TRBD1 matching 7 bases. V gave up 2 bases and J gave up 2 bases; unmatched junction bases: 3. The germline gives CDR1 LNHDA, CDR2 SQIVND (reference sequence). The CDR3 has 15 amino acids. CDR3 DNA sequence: TGTGCCAGTAGTATATACAGGGGAGGCAATCAGCCCCAGCATTTT. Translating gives CASSIYRGGNQPQHF.

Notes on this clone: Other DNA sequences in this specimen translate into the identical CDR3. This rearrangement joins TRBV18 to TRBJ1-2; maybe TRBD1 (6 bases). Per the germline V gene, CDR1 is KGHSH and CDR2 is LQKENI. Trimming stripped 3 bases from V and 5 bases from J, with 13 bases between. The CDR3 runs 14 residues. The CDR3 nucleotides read TGTGCCAGCTCACCTTCGGACAGATTTTATGGCTACACCTTC. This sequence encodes CASSPSDRFYGYTF.

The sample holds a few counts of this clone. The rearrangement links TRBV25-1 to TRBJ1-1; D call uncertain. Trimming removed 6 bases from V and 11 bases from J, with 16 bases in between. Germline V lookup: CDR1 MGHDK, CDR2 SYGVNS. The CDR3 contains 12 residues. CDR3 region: CASSISGDMAFF. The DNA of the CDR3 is TGTGCCAGCAGCATAAGCGGGGATATGGCTTTCTTT. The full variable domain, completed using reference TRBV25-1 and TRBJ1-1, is EADIYQTPRYLVIGTGKKITLECSQTMGHDKMYWYQQDPGMELHLIHYSYGVNSTEKGDLSSESTVSRIRTEHFPLTLESARPSHTSQYLCASSISGDMAFFGQGTRLTVV.

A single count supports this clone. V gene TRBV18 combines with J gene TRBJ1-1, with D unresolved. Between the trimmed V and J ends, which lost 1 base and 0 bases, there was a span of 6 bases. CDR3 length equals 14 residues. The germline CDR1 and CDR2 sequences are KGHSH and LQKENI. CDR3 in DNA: TGTGCCAGCTCACCACAGGCGGTGAACACTGAAGCTTTCTTT. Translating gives CASSPQAVNTEAFF.